Following are 30 T cell receptor beta chains from one sample sequenced in a study of regulatory T cells in long-lasting Graves disease. The sample's time point: newly diagnosed GD, antithyroid drugs for less than 3 months. The TCR library was made from RNA that had been extracted from PBMCs in TRIzol. Library construction for TCR beta used iRepertoire HTBI primers and Arm-PCR of CDR3 regions. One entry per CDR3 protein results from TCRdb running MiXCR on the multiplex PCR reads. The sample lists about 320,000 distinct CDR3 sequences, about 18% occurring once. The sample was peripheral blood mononuclear cells (PBMCs), taken at new diagnosis, from a patient treated with antithyroid drugs. These receptors originate from a female donor with Graves disease.

The chain carries TRBV20-1 and TRBJ2-1; either TRBD1 or TRBD2 may fit D (6 bases each). This CDR3 is 12 amino acids long. V lost 5 bases and J lost 7, with 12 bases in between. Germline CDR1 reads DFQATT; CDR2 reads SNEGSKA (reference sequence). The CDR3 nucleotides are TGCAGTGCTCTCCAAGGGGGGAATGAGCAGTTCTTC. It codes for CSALQGGNEQFF.

The J gene is TRBJ2-7, the V gene TRBV11-3; maybe TRBD2 (6 bases). Trimming cost V 6 bases and J 4 bases, with 19 bases left between them. Germline V gives CDR1 SGHNT, CDR2 YENEEA. This CDR3 is built from 15 residues. CDR3 in amino acids: CASSNRDLVWYEQYF. In DNA form, the CDR3 reads TGTGCCAGCAGTAACCGGGACTTAGTATGGTACGAGCAGTACTTC.

The J gene is TRBJ2-2, the V gene TRBV2; 9 nucleotides agree with TRBD2. This CDR3 spans 15 amino acids. From germline, CDR1 is SNHLY and CDR2 FYNNEI. V lost 5 bases to trimming and J lost 4 bases; unmatched junction nucleotides: 5. The CDR3 loop reads CASSWTSVLTGELFF. The CDR3 coding sequence is TGTGCCAGCAGTTGGACTAGCGTACTCACCGGGGAGCTGTTTTTT.

This clonotype was seen at least ten times. The genes are TRBV7-2 and TRBJ1-4; D uncertain. The CDR3 spans 16 residues. Trimming shortened V by 5 bases and J by 4 bases, and 17 bases separated the two germline ends. CDR1 is SGHTA, CDR2 FQGNSA, per germline. The CDR3 spells CASSPQRTDFNEKLFF. For the CDR3, the DNA is TGTGCCAGCAGCCCTCAAAGGACGGATTTTAATGAAAAACTGTTTTTT.

The table lists this clonotype with a few counts. The chain recombines TRBV9 with TRBJ2-7, with 7 bases matching TRBD2. Germline V gives CDR1 SGDLS, CDR2 YYNGEE. The CDR3 has 16 residues. V gave up 4 bases and J gave up 7 bases; unmatched junction bases: 17. CDR3 region: CASSPSQREGPVEQYF. The CDR3 nucleotides read TGTGCCAGCAGCCCTTCCCAGAGGGAGGGCCCGGTTGAGCAGTACTTC.

The rearrangement links TRBV2 to TRBJ1-4, with D unresolved. Germline V gene data show CDR1 as SNHLY and CDR2 as FYNNEI. The CDR3 is 13 residues long. Trimming stripped 4 bases from V and 5 bases from J, with 8 bases between. The CDR3 DNA sequence: TGTGCCAGCAGTGTCAGCCGGAATGAAAAACTGTTTTTT. It codes for CASSVSRNEKLFF.

This clonotype was seen at least ten times. The chain links TRBV18 to TRBJ1-6; TRBD1 aligns across 12 bases. CDR1 and CDR2 (germline): KGHSH, LQKENI. The CDR3 runs to 17 residues. V lost 3 bases to trimming and J lost 9 bases; unmatched junction nucleotides: 9. The CDR3 spells CASSPQIRGQGASPLHF. CDR3 nucleotide sequence: TGTGCCAGCTCACCTCAAATCCGGGGACAGGGGGCTTCACCCCTCCACTTT.

The CDR3 protein is CACGDGIDRPQHF. The CDR3 DNA follows: TGTGCCTGTGGCGATGGGATTGATCGGCCCCAGCATTTT. The V call is TRBV30, the J call TRBJ1-5; D is undetermined. In germline, CDR1 is GTSNPN, CDR2 SVGIG (reference sequence). Trimming pared 6 bases from V and 9 bases from J, leaving 18 bases between. CDR3 length equals 13 residues.

This clonotype was picked up one time. The chain employs TRBV2 and TRBJ1-5; D is possibly TRBD1 (5 bases). The CDR3 totals 14 residues. Trimming took 3 bases from V and 7 from J, leaving 13 bases between them. Germline-derived CDR1 and CDR2 are SNHLY and FYNNEI. As DNA, the CDR3 is TGTGCCAGCAGTGACCTCGGGGGAGAACAGCCCCAGCATTTT. This sequence encodes CASSDLGGEQPQHF.

V gene TRBV5-5 combines with J gene TRBJ1-2; maybe TRBD1 (5 bases). CDR1 is SGHKS and CDR2 is YYEKEE in the germline V gene (reference sequence). V was pared by 7 bases and J by 0 bases, with 10 bases between. The CDR3 runs 13 residues. The CDR3 here is CASGAGTNYGYTF. The CDR3, as DNA: TGTGCCAGCGGAGCAGGGACTAACTATGGCTACACCTTC.

The sample holds a few counts of this clonotype. The CDR3: CASSQTGLAGGGYEQFF. CDR3 nucleotides: TGCGCCAGCAGCCAAACGGGACTAGCGGGGGGAGGCTATGAGCAGTTCTTC. V and J are TRBV4-1 and TRBJ2-1; TRBD2 aligns across 15 bases. The CDR3 is 17 amino acids. V lost 2 bases to trimming and J lost 8 bases; unmatched junction nucleotides: 7. CDR1 is MGHRA, CDR2 YSYEKL, per germline.

There are many counts of this clonotype. The rearrangement links TRBV6-5 to TRBJ2-2; D is perhaps TRBD2 (5 bases). The V gene lost 1 base and the J gene lost 3 bases, with 9 bases spanning the gap. Germline loops: CDR1 MNHEY, CDR2 SVGAGI. The CDR3 is 15 residues long. CDR3 sequence (DNA): TGTGCCAGCAGTTACTTGCGGGCCTACACCGGGGAGCTGTTTTTT. Translating it yields CASSYLRAYTGELFF.

The chain uses TRBV4-2 and TRBJ2-7; 10 bases line up with TRBD2. Trimming took 4 bases from V and 4 from J; bases not matched to a gene: 10. The V gene's germline CDR1 is LGHNA and CDR2 YNFKEQ. The CDR3 is 16 amino acids. CDR3 residues: CASSLPGLARAYEQYF. DNA of the CDR3: TGTGCCAGCAGCCTCCCGGGACTAGCGAGAGCTTACGAGCAGTACTTC.

This chain joins TRBV20-1 and TRBJ2-3; 11 nucleotides match TRBD2. Trimming removed 5 bases from V and 7 bases from J; junction bases left unmatched: 23. The CDR3 is made up of 19 amino acids. The germline CDR1 and CDR2 sequences are DFQATT and SNEGSKA (reference sequence). DNA of the CDR3: TGCAGTGCTCAGATGGGACTAGCGGCCCGCGGGGGGCGCGGGAATACGCAGTATTTT. Amino acids: CSAQMGLAARGGRGNTQYF.

This clonotype was counted ten times or more. The J gene is TRBJ2-2, the V gene TRBV7-6, with 9 positions matching TRBD2. CDR1 and CDR2 from the germline V gene are SGHVS and FNYEAQ. The CDR3 spans 18 residues. V was clipped by 1 base and J by 5 bases; unmatched bases: 11. Here the CDR3 DNA reads TGTGCCAGCAGCTTAGGTGTAGCGGGAGCTGGATGGACCGGGGAGCTGTTTTTT. It yields the protein CASSLGVAGAGWTGELFF.

The chain combines TRBV28 with TRBJ1-5; weak D call: TRBD1 (6 bases). V gave up 6 bases and J gave up 11 bases, with 23 bases separating them. The CDR3 sequence is 15 residues long. Germline assignment: CDR1 MDHEN and CDR2 SYDVKM. The CDR3 bases are TGTGCCAGCAGACACGGGGGGCAGGTCTGGGGAGCCCAGCATTTT. Its protein product is CASRHGGQVWGAQHF. Full variable domain (missing parts from reference TRBV28 and TRBJ1-5): DVKVTQSSRYLVKRTGEKVFLECVQDMDHENMFWYRQDPGLGLRLIYFSYDVKMKEKGDIPEGYSVSREKKERFSLILESASTNQTSMYLCASRHGGQVWGAQHFGDGTRLSIL.

This clonotype was counted a few times. The J gene is TRBJ1-1, the V gene TRBV4-1; tentatively, D is TRBD1 (5 bases). The CDR3 extends over 16 amino acids. The V and J ends lost 5 bases and 0 bases respectively, with 16 bases between them. Germline CDR1 is MGHRA and CDR2 is YSYEKL. The chain's CDR3 is CASSERRDQMNTEAFF. In DNA, the CDR3 is TGCGCCAGCAGCGAACGGCGGGACCAGATGAACACTGAAGCTTTCTTT.

The table lists this clonotype with a few counts. The CDR3 region has the DNA TGTGCCACCAGTGATGTACCGCCGGGACAGAGTAACAATGAGCAGTTCTTC. Residues: CATSDVPPGQSNNEQFF. The chain employs TRBV24-1 and TRBJ2-1; 7 nucleotides match TRBD1. Trimming cost V 3 bases and J 5 bases; bases outside gene matches: 12. CDR1 is KGHDR, CDR2 SFDVKD, per germline. The CDR3 has 17 amino acids.

This clonotype came up many times. The chain employs TRBV30 and TRBJ2-3; TRBD2 matches 7 bases. V lost 1 base, J lost 4 bases, and 2 bases stayed unmatched. Germline loops: CDR1 GTSNPN, CDR2 SVGIG (reference sequence). The CDR3 totals 13 residues. The CDR3 sequence is CAWSAGRADTQYF. The CDR3 bases are TGTGCCTGGAGTGCAGGGAGGGCAGATACGCAGTATTTT.

This clonotype was picked up many times. The chain carries TRBV12-3 or TRBV12-4 and TRBJ2-5; D is uncertain. Trimming cost V 3 bases and J 0 bases, with 14 bases left between them. The CDR3 is 16 residues long. CDR3 region: CASSFGVWAYQETQYF. The DNA for the CDR3 is TGTGCCAGCAGTTTTGGGGTTTGGGCGTACCAAGAGACCCAGTACTTC.

The chain has TRBV6-1 and TRBJ2-1; 10 bases line up with TRBD1. V trimming: 6 bases; J trimming: 9 bases; junction bases outside the gene matches: 5. Per germline, CDR1 MNHNS and CDR2 SASEGT. This CDR3 region has 13 residues. The CDR3 sequence is CASRQTGGSEQFF. DNA of the CDR3: TGTGCCAGCAGACAGACAGGGGGCAGTGAGCAGTTCTTC.

This clonotype was seen a single time. The V call is TRBV27, the J call TRBJ2-1, with 10 bases matching TRBD2. J lost 0 bases, V lost 3 bases, and 14 bases had no gene match. Germline CDR1 MNHEY, CDR2 SMNVEV (reference sequence). This CDR3 spans 20 amino acids. The CDR3, as DNA: TGTGCCAGCAGTTTCCCGGGACTAGCGAGAGCCCGAAGCTCCTACAATGAGCAGTTCTTC. Encoded protein: CASSFPGLARARSSYNEQFF.

This clonotype was detected ten times or more. This chain connects TRBV28 to TRBJ1-3; D is undetermined. Trimming took 2 bases from V and 0 from J, leaving 8 bases between them. Germline V gene sequence: CDR1 MDHEN, CDR2 SYDVKM. The CDR3 extends over 15 amino acids. The CDR3, as DNA: TGTGCCAGCAGTTTAGACTCAAACTCTGGAAACACCATATATTTT. Translating it yields CASSLDSNSGNTIYF. Variable domain in full (rest from reference TRBV28 and TRBJ1-3): DVKVTQSSRYLVKRTGEKVFLECVQDMDHENMFWYRQDPGLGLRLIYFSYDVKMKEKGDIPEGYSVSREKKERFSLILESASTNQTSMYLCASSLDSNSGNTIYFGEGSWLTVV.

The chain links TRBV19 to TRBJ1-2; D remains unclear. V was cut by 3 bases and J by 4 bases, with 15 bases left in between. CDR1 is LNHDA, CDR2 SQIVND, per germline (reference sequence). This CDR3 is built from 15 residues. CDR3 coding DNA: TGTGCCAGTAGTATGTCTCACCAGGCGCTCTATGGCTACACCTTC. Amino acids: CASSMSHQALYGYTF.

J is TRBJ2-1 and V is TRBV28, with no clear D. The ends were cut back, 4 bases at V and 16 bases at J, with 14 bases in the middle. The CDR3 spans 11 residues. Germline CDR1 and CDR2: MDHEN and SYDVKM. The CDR3 protein is CASSSSPLSFF. The CDR3 nucleotides read TGTGCCAGCAGTTCCTCACCCCTTAGTTTCTTC.

In its sample, this clonotype was seen many times. This chain links TRBV6-1 with TRBJ2-1; D uncertain. This CDR3 comprises 12 residues. V was clipped by 4 bases and J by 13 bases, with 14 bases between them. Germline CDR1 is MNHNS and CDR2 is SASEGT. The chain's CDR3 is CASSVVAATQFF. In DNA, the CDR3 is TGTGCCAGCAGTGTAGTCGCAGCGACACAGTTCTTC.

Ten or more counts support this clonotype. This chain connects TRBV20-1 to TRBJ2-7; D is uncertain. CDR3 size: 13 residues. V lost 5 bases and J lost 5, with 16 bases in between. From germline, CDR1 is DFQATT and CDR2 SNEGSKA (reference sequence). CDR3 coding DNA: TGCAGTGCTGCGGTTGACCCTTCGAACGAGCAGTACTTC. Translating it yields CSAAVDPSNEQYF.

This clonotype was found a few times. Compared with germline, one end of the junction differs, possibly owing to a read error. The rearrangement joins TRBV20-1 to TRBJ2-2; D gene uncertain. Germline CDR1 reads DFQATT; CDR2 reads SNEGSKA (reference sequence). CDR3 length equals 14 residues. The CDR3 DNA reads TGCAGTGCTCGAAGTTCCACGAATACCGGGGAGCTGTTTTTT. Translation: CSARSSTNTGELFF.

This clonotype was seen many times. This sequence joins TRBV6-1 and TRBJ1-2; 8 nucleotides line up with TRBD1. V lost 7 bases to trimming and J lost 5 bases; unmatched junction nucleotides: 6. CDR3 length: 13 residues. The germline gives CDR1 MNHNS, CDR2 SASEGT. DNA of the CDR3: TGTGCCAGCACCCTCGGACAGGGATATGGCTACACCTTC. This sequence encodes CASTLGQGYGYTF.

This clonotype was seen at least ten times. V is TRBV6-1 and J is TRBJ2-3, with 10 bases matching TRBD2. J was trimmed by 2 bases and V by 0 bases; bases with no gene match: 5. CDR1 is MNHNS, CDR2 SASEGT, per germline. The CDR3 consists of 17 residues. CDR3 in DNA: TGTGCCAGCAGTGAAGCGCGACTAGCGGGCTTCACAGATACGCAGTATTTT. Residues: CASSEARLAGFTDTQYF.